The 22 T cell receptor beta chains below were found in one sample sequenced in a study of cytomegalovirus exposure and HLA in healthy donors. PCR used 60 Vbeta primers and 13 Jbeta primers. Sequencing used immunoSEQ multiplex PCR; TCRdb keeps in-frame clones, though not all of them. This sample has about 110,000 clones, with roughly 84% found just once. The sample was PBMCs. The receptors derive from a man aged 25-45 years in good health and CMV-seropositive.

The chain employs TRBV29-1 and TRBJ1-1; possible D gene TRBD1, 6 bases. V lost 0 bases to trimming and J lost 5 bases, with 13 bases between them. The CDR3 is made up of 14 amino acids. Germline loops: CDR1 SQVTM, CDR2 ANQGSEA. CDR3 coding DNA: TGCAGCGTTGAAGAGGGGGTTAGGGGGACTGAAGCTTTCTTT. Translated, it gives CSVEEGVRGTEAFF.

J is TRBJ2-5 and V is TRBV10-2; D remains unclear. The ends were cut back, 2 bases at V and 5 bases at J, with 9 bases in the middle. CDR1 is WSHSY, CDR2 SAAADI, per germline. CDR3 length equals 13 residues. The CDR3 coding sequence is TGCGCCAGCAGTGAGGACTCCGAGGAGACCCAGTACTTC. It codes for CASSEDSEETQYF.

This chain joins TRBV6-6 and TRBJ2-3; weak D call: TRBD2 (6 bases). CDR1 is MNHNY, CDR2 SVGAGI, per germline (reference sequence). The CDR3 extends over 12 amino acids. With 6 bases removed from V and 6 bases from J, the gap between germline ends came to 10 bases. The CDR3 DNA reads TGTGCCAGCAGCTTAGCGGCTGATACGCAGTATTTT. Its translation is CASSLAADTQYF.

In nucleotides, the CDR3 is TGTGCCAGCAGTCTGGGACAGGGGCTTTCACCCCTCCACTTT. Protein sequence: CASSLGQGLSPLHF. The genes are TRBV27 and TRBJ1-6, with TRBD1 matching over 10 bases. The J segment lost 9 bases and the V segment lost 5 bases, leaving 4 bases of the junction unmatched. From germline, CDR1 is MNHEY and CDR2 SMNVEV (reference sequence). The CDR3 runs 14 residues.

The rearrangement links TRBV11-2 to TRBJ2-1; TRBD2 matches at 10 bases. The CDR3 spans 16 residues. V dropped 7 bases and J dropped 7; count of bases not matched to a gene: 13. The germline gives CDR1 SGHAT, CDR2 FQNNGV. CDR3 DNA: TGTGCCAGCACCCTACAGGAGCGGGGGGGCCAAAATGAGCAGTTCTTC. This translates into CASTLQERGGQNEQFF.

The CDR3 reads CASSLRTGGDTEAFF. In DNA form, the CDR3 reads TGTGCCAGCAGCCTAAGGACAGGGGGGGACACTGAAGCTTTCTTT. The chain links TRBV7-3 to TRBJ1-1; TRBD1 matches at 10 bases. This CDR3 contains 15 residues. J gave up 3 bases and V 5 bases, and 6 bases lay outside the gene matches. Germline V CDR1 and CDR2: SGHTA, FQGTGA.

This chain connects TRBV7-6 to TRBJ2-2, with a tentative D call TRBD2 (5 bases). The germline gives CDR1 SGHVS, CDR2 FNYEAQ. V lost 8 bases, J lost 1 base, and 11 bases lay in between. The CDR3 spans 14 residues. For the CDR3, the DNA is TGTGCCAGCCAAGGACTGGGGAACACCGGGGAGCTGTTTTTT. As protein: CASQGLGNTGELFF.

The chain has TRBV9 and TRBJ2-5; TRBD2 matches at 9 bases. The CDR3 covers 17 residues. Germline V gene lookup returns CDR1 SGDLS and CDR2 YYNGEE. V lost 0 bases to trimming and J lost 5 bases; unmatched junction nucleotides: 11. The CDR3 here is CASSVGLAGGQLETQYF. The CDR3 coding sequence is TGTGCCAGCAGCGTAGGACTCGCGGGGGGGCAACTCGAGACCCAGTACTTC. Full variable domain (missing parts from reference TRBV9 and TRBJ2-5): DSGVTQTPKHLITATGQRVTLRCSPRSGDLSVYWYQQSLDQGLQFLIQYYNGEERAKGNILERFSAQQFPDLHSELNLSSLELGDSALYFCASSVGLAGGQLETQYFGPGTRLLVL.

This clone appeared once. The chain employs TRBV12-5 and TRBJ1-1; weak D call: TRBD1 (6 bases). This CDR3 spans 19 amino acids. Germline values: CDR1 LGHNT, CDR2 FRNRAP. The ends were cut back, 0 bases at V and 1 base at J, with 21 bases in the middle. CDR3 amino acids: CASGLVLFGLGRGNTEAFF. CDR3 nucleotides: TGTGCTAGTGGTTTGGTACTCTTTGGTTTGGGCAGGGGGAACACTGAAGCTTTCTTT.

This sequence joins TRBV10-3 and TRBJ2-5; 7 nucleotides agree with TRBD1. The CDR3 spans 15 residues. V shed 6 bases and J 2 bases; nucleotides not matched to a gene: 9. CDR1 is ENHRY, CDR2 SYGVKD, per germline. The CDR3, as DNA: TGTGCCATCAGCCCCACCGACAGGGAACAAGAGACCCAGTACTTC. It specifies CAISPTDREQETQYF.

This clone was seen a few times. The rearrangement joins TRBV5-6 to TRBJ1-2; no clear D. CDR3 length equals 13 residues. CDR1 is SGHDT and CDR2 is YYEEEE in the germline V gene. Trimming stripped 2 bases from V and 2 bases from J, with 7 bases between. The CDR3 loop reads CASSLDWNYGYTF. CDR3 nucleotides: TGTGCCAGCAGCTTAGACTGGAACTATGGCTACACCTTC.

The chain carries TRBV4-1 and TRBJ1-2; a possible D gene is TRBD1 (5 bases). The CDR3 consists of 15 residues. Germline V gene lookup returns CDR1 MGHRA and CDR2 YSYEKL. V shed 0 bases and J shed 7 bases, with 15 bases lying between them. CDR3 sequence reads: CASSQDGGTVRGYTF. CDR3 nucleotide sequence: TGCGCCAGCAGCCAAGATGGGGGGACGGTTCGTGGCTACACCTTC.

Points on this clone: The junction departs from the called germline gene at one end, perhaps through a read error. The chain links TRBV5-3 to TRBJ1-2, with TRBD1 as a possible D gene (6 bases). TRBV5-3 falls under the ORF class, with uncertain function. This CDR3 has 13 amino acids. The CDR3 DNA is TGTGCCAGCAGCTTGGTCCGGACAGATGGCTACACCTTC. Encoded protein: CASSLVRTDGYTF.

V gene TRBV27 combines with J gene TRBJ1-5, with D possibly being TRBD1 (5 bases). V lost 3 bases, J lost 2 bases, and 11 bases lay in between. This CDR3 has 15 residues. Germline lookup yields CDR1 MNHEY and CDR2 SMNVEV (reference sequence). CDR3 residues: CASSFGGAGNQPQHF. CDR3 DNA: TGTGCCAGCAGTTTTGGAGGGGCGGGCAATCAGCCCCAGCATTTT.

This chain uses TRBV27 with TRBJ2-5, with D tentatively TRBD1 (6 bases). The J call may be in error: the DNA end matches TRBJ2-7 better. CDR1 is MNHEY, CDR2 SMNVEV, per germline (reference sequence). CDR3 length: 14 amino acids. DNA of the CDR3: TGTGCCAGCAGTTACCAGGGGACCTCCTACGAGCAGTACTTC. It yields the protein CASSYQGTSYEQYF.

The J gene is TRBJ1-2, the V gene TRBV11-2, with 7 bases that match TRBD1. The CDR3 spans 15 residues. With V trimmed by 5 bases and J by 0 bases, 6 bases remained unmatched. Germline V gives CDR1 SGHAT, CDR2 FQNNGV. DNA of the CDR3: TGTGCCAGCAGCGACATCAGGGGGTCTAACTATGGCTACACCTTC. This gives the protein CASSDIRGSNYGYTF.

V usage is TRBV5-8 and J usage is TRBJ2-7; D ambiguous. Trimming pared 0 bases from V and 1 base from J, leaving 20 bases between. The V gene's germline CDR1 is SGHTS and CDR2 YDEGEE. The CDR3 sequence is 18 residues long. The CDR3, as DNA: TGTGCCAGCAGCTTGGATGATATGGGCGCCGATTTTTCCTACGAGCAGTACTTC. As protein: CASSLDDMGADFSYEQYF.

The rearrangement joins TRBV5-1 to TRBJ1-6, with 11 bases identical to TRBD1. The CDR3 sequence is 15 residues long. J lost 5 bases, V lost 5 bases, and 3 bases had no gene match. In germline, CDR1 is SGHRS, CDR2 YFSETQ. The CDR3: CASRAGQGDNSPLHF. The CDR3 DNA sequence: TGCGCCAGCAGAGCGGGACAGGGGGATAATTCACCCCTCCACTTT. Together with reference TRBV5-1 and TRBJ1-6, the CDR3 gives the full variable domain: KAGVTQTPRYLIKTRGQQVTLSCSPISGHRSVSWYQQTPGQGLQFLFEYFSETQRNKGNFPGRFSGRQFSNSRSEMNVSTLELGDSALYLCASRAGQGDNSPLHFGNGTRLTVT.

This clone was recorded a few times. V is TRBV19 and J is TRBJ2-3; possibly TRBD2 for D (5 bases). Germline V gene lookup returns CDR1 LNHDA and CDR2 SQIVND (reference sequence). Trimming took 4 bases from V and 3 from J, leaving 11 bases between them. This CDR3 region has 14 residues. As DNA, the CDR3 is TGTGCCAGTAGTAGAGGGTACGGGACAGATACGCAGTATTTT. This sequence encodes CASSRGYGTDTQYF. The full variable domain, completed using reference TRBV19 and TRBJ2-3, is DGGITQSPKYLFRKEGQNVTLSCEQNLNHDAMYWYRQDPGQGLRLIYYSQIVNDFQKGDIAEGYSVSREKKESFPLTVTSAQKNPTAFYLCASSRGYGTDTQYFGPGTRLTVL.

The sample holds a few counts of this clone. The J gene is TRBJ1-2, the V gene TRBV5-4; no clear D gene. This CDR3 spans 13 amino acids. V lost 2 bases and J 6 bases, leaving 11 bases between the germline ends. CDR1 is SGHNT and CDR2 is YYREEE in the germline V gene (reference sequence). The CDR3 here is CASSFQEANGYTF. For the CDR3, the DNA is TGTGCCAGCAGCTTTCAGGAGGCCAATGGCTACACCTTC. The whole variable domain, filled in from reference TRBV5-4 and TRBJ1-2, reads ETGVTQSPTHLIKTRGQQVTLRCSSQSGHNTVSWYQQALGQGPQFIFQYYREEENGRGNFPPRFSGLQFPNYSSELNVNALELDDSALYLCASSFQEANGYTFGSGTRLTVV.

This clone was counted a single time. This rearrangement joins TRBV7-8 to TRBJ2-1; D is possibly TRBD1 (7 bases). The length of the CDR3 is 16 residues. The germline V gene encodes CDR1 SGHVS and CDR2 FQNEAQ. V lost 5 bases, J lost 9 bases, and 23 bases lay in between. The CDR3 DNA sequence: TGTGCCAGCAGCATACCCGGAGGGACAGCAAAGCCTGAGCAGTTCTTC. As protein: CASSIPGGTAKPEQFF.

The CDR3 nucleotides read TGTGCCATCAGTGGCTTAGCGGGGGGCGGCACCGGGGAGCTGTTTTTT. It specifies CAISGLAGGGTGELFF. The chain links TRBV10-3 to TRBJ2-2, with 10 bases lining up with TRBD2. Losses at the gene ends were 4 bases for V and 4 bases for J; bases not matched to a gene: 6. Germline V CDR1 and CDR2: ENHRY, SYGVKD. This CDR3 is built from 16 residues.